The rows below give T cell receptor delta chains drawn from one sample of a study of gamma-delta T cells after stem cell transplantation. TCRdb re-processed the RT-PCR reads via CATT. The sample gives around 1,500 delta-chain clones, 20% to 25% of which show up once; 40% to 50% is in the top ten. Sequencing was performed on gamma-delta T cells. These receptors came from a human donor. It is not recorded whose cells these are; they may come from a transplant donor. CDR3s include the opening cysteine and the closing phenylalanine or tryptophan. Each record gives: clone size, J gene, V gene, D gene, CDR3 protein, CDR3 DNA. A D gene is named only where the DNA matches it firmly. Some rows mark clone size as missing; the rest say once, few, many or name a class of expanded clone.

medium-sized	TRDJ1	TRDV2	NA	CACDTLSNTDKLIF	TGTGCCTGTGACACCCTGTCGAACACCGATAAACTCATCTTT
large	TRDJ3	TRDV1	TRDD3	CALGERLTSSQLYWGILSSSWDTRQMFF	TGTGCTCTTGGGGAAAGGTTAACTTCTTCACAACTGTACTGGGGGATCCTCTCTAGCTCCTGGGACACCCGACAGATGTTTTTC
NA	TRDJ1	TRDV2	TRDD3	CACDTIQGDTRRTDKLIF	TGTGCCTGTGACACTATTCAGGGGGATACGCGTAGAACCGATAAACTCATCTTT
medium-sized	TRDJ2	TRDV2	NA	CACDTVGVSLTAQLFF	TGTGCCTGTGACACGGTGGGGGTTTCTTTGACAGCACAACTCTTCTTT
few	TRDJ2	TRDV2	TRDD3	CACDFISGGSTAQLFF	TGTGCCTGTGACTTCATTTCTGGGGGCTCGACAGCACAACTCTTCTTT
few	TRDJ1	TRDV2	TRDD3	CACDTVLGDTLHTDKLIF	TGTGCCTGTGACACCGTACTGGGGGATACGTTACACACCGATAAACTCATCTTT
few	TRDJ1	TRDV2	TRDD3	CACDTLGDGKYTDKLIF	TGTGCCTGTGACACACTGGGGGACGGGAAGTACACCGATAAACTCATCTTT
NA	TRDJ1	TRDV2	TRDD3	CACDTLGLGNAPYTDKLIF	TGTGCCTGTGACACATTGGGACTGGGGAATGCCCCGTACACCGATAAACTCATCTTT
NA	TRDJ1	TRDV2	TRDD3	CACDAVLGAPTDKLIF	TGTGCCTGTGACGCCGTACTGGGGGCCCCCACCGATAAACTCATCTTT
few	TRDJ1	TRDV2	TRDD3	CACDTVFGGGGYFTDKLIF	TGTGCCTGTGACACCGTCTTTGGAGGTGGGGGATATTTCACCGATAAACTCATCTTT
NA	TRDJ1	TRDV2	NA	CACDTIATRKGTDKLIF	TGTGCCTGTGACACAATTGCCACCCGGAAGGGTACCGATAAACTCATCTTT
medium-sized	TRDJ1	TRDV2	TRDD3	CACDGPLGDTRLGDKLIF	TGTGCCTGTGACGGCCCTCTGGGGGATACGCGGTTGGGAGATAAACTCATCTTT
few	TRDJ1	TRDV2	TRDD3	CACDVLGDPYTDKLIF	TGTGCCTGTGACGTACTGGGGGACCCTTACACCGATAAACTCATCTTT
NA	TRDJ1	TRDV2	NA	CARDSMGLGSKLIF	TGTGCCCGTGACTCCATGGGGCTGGGGAGTAAACTCATCTTT
NA	TRDJ1	TRDV2	TRDD3	CACDTVGKTQLGDTSTDKLIF	TGTGCCTGTGACACCGTCGGCAAGACTCAACTGGGGGATACGAGCACCGATAAACTCATCTTT
few	TRDJ2	TRDV2	TRDD3	CACDTILGETDLTAQLFF	TGTGCCTGTGACACCATACTGGGGGAGACAGATTTGACAGCACAACTCTTCTTT
medium-sized	TRDJ1	TRDV2	TRDD3	CACDRISYGDTRDKLIF	TGTGCCTGTGACCGCATCTCTTATGGGGATACGCGCGATAAACTCATCTTT
NA	TRDJ1	TRDV2	NA	CACDTVSAGVTDKLIF	TGTGCCTGTGACACCGTTTCTGCGGGCGTTACCGATAAACTCATCTTT
NA	TRDJ1	TRDV1	NA	CALGELMWLGVDTDKLIF	TGTGCTCTTGGGGAACTAATGTGGTTGGGGGTTGACACCGATAAACTCATCTTT
few	TRDJ2	TRDV1	TRDD3	CALGELVYWGIQGVTAQLFF	TGTGCTCTTGGGGAACTCGTTTACTGGGGGATACAAGGAGTGACAGCACAACTCTTCTTT
medium-sized	TRDJ1	TRDV2	TRDD3	CACDVLGDTREGLIF	TGTGCCTGTGACGTTTTGGGGGATACGCGAGAGGGACTCATCTTT
NA	TRDJ1	TRDV2	TRDD3	CACDPLGDEIVHTDKLIF	TGTGCCTGTGATCCACTGGGGGATGAGATCGTCCACACCGATAAACTCATCTTT
few	TRDJ1	TRDV2	NA	CACDETGYTDKLIF	TGTGCCTGTGATGAGACAGGGTACACCGATAAACTCATCTTT
few	TRDJ1	TRDV2	TRDD3	CACSILGDTYTDKLIF	TGTGCCTGTTCCATACTGGGGGATACCTACACCGATAAACTCATCTTT